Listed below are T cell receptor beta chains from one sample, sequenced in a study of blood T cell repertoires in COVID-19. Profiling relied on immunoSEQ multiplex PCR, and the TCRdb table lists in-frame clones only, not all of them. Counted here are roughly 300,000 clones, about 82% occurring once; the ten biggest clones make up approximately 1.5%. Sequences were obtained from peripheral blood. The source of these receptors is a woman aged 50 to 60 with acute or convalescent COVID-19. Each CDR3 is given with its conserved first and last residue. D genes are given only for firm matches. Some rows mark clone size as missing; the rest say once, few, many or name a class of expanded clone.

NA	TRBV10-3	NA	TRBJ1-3	TGTGCCATCAGTGAGTCGGTGACTCAAGGAAACACCATATATTTT	CAISESVTQGNTIYF
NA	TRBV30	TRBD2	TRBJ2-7	TGTGCCTGGGGTACCGGGACTACCTCCTACGAGCAGTACTTC	CAWGTGTTSYEQYF
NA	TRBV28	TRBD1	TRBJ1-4	TGTGCCAGCAGTCCTCCTACCCGTCCGGGACAGGGGGACTTT	CASSPPTRPGQGDF
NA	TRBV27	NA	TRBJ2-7	TGTGCCAGCAGTTCCCCAAGGGGGTACGAGCAGTACTTC	CASSSPRGYEQYF
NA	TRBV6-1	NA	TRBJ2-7	TGTGCCAGCAGTGATCAGGGAGAGCAGTACTTC	CASSDQGEQYF
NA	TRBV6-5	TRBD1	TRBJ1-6	TGTGCCAGCAGTCTAGGGGGACAGGGCCCTTCACCCCTCCACTTT	CASSLGGQGPSPLHF
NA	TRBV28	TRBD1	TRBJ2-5	TGTGCCAGCAGTACACGGACAGGGGTTCTGGAGACCCAGTACTTC	CASSTRTGVLETQYF
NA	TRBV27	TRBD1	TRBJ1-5	TGTGCCAGCAGTTCACTACGGGACAGGGGGCTAAGCAATCAGCCCCAGCATTTT	CASSSLRDRGLSNQPQHF
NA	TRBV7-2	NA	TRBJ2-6	TGTGCCAGCAGCTTAGTGGCAGGCAACTCTGGGGCCAACGTCCTGACTTTC	CASSLVAGNSGANVLTF
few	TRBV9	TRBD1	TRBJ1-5	TGTGCCAGCAGCGGAGGGGACAGGGGGTATCAGCCCCAGCATTTT	CASSGGDRGYQPQHF
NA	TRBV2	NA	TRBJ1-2	TGTGCCAGCAGCGAGGGGAGGGGGATCTCCTATGGCTACACCTTC	CASSEGRGISYGYTF
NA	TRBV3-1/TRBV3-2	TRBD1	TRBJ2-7	TGTGCCAGCAGCCGAGTGGACAGGGGGGATTACGAGCAGTACTTC	CASSRVDRGDYEQYF
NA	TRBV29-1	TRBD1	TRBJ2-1	TGCAGCCTAAGGGACAGGGGGGATTACAATGAGCAGTTCTTC	CSLRDRGDYNEQFF
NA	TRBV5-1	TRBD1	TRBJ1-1	TGCGCCAGCCAGGGGGGTGGGACTGAAGCTTTCTTT	CASQGGGTEAFF
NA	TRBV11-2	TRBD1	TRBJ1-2	TGTGCCAGCAGTTCAAACAGGGGACCAACGCGGTCCTCTGGCTACACCTTC	CASSSNRGPTRSSGYTF
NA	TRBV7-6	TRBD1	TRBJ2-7	TGTGCCAGCAGCCTGGGACAGGGTCCCCACTACGAGCAGTACTTC	CASSLGQGPHYEQYF
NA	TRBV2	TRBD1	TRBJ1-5	TGTGCCAGCATCGGACAGGGTTGGGCCCAGCATTTT	CASIGQGWAQHF
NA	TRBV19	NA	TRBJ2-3	TGTGCCAGTAGCGGACAGCCCACAGATACGCAGTATTTT	CASSGQPTDTQYF
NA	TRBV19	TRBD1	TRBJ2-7	TGTGCCAGTAGTCGATACGCCGGGACAGGGACCTCCTACGAGCAGTACTTC	CASSRYAGTGTSYEQYF
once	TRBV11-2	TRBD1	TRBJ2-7	TGTGCCAGCAGCTTCAACAGGGGGTCCTACGAGCAGTACTTC	CASSFNRGSYEQYF
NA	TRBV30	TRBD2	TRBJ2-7	TGTGCCTGGAGTCGCGGGATAGCGGGTAACGAGCAGTACTTC	CAWSRGIAGNEQYF
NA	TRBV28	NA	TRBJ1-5	TGTGCCAGCAGTTCGCCAGGGGCTCAGCCCCAGCATTTT	CASSSPGAQPQHF
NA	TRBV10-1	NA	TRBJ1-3	TGCGCCAAAGGCGGAGGAAACACCATATATTTT	CAKGGGNTIYF
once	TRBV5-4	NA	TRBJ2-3	TGTGCCAGCAGCTTGGGCGGGAGCACAGATACGCAGTATTTT	CASSLGGSTDTQYF
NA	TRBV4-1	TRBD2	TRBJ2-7	TGCGCCAGCAGCCAAGACGCTGGCGGGAGTGCACACGAGCAGTACTTC	CASSQDAGGSAHEQYF
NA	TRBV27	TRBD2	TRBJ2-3	TGTGCCAGCAGTTTACTACTAGCGGGAGGGCCCTCTACGCAGTATTTT	CASSLLLAGGPSTQYF
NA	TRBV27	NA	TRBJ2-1	TGTGCCAGCAGTCGGAGGTTTTCCTACAATGAGCAGTTCTTC	CASSRRFSYNEQFF
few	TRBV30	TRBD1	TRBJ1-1	TGTGCCTGGAGTGCTAACAGGGGCGCTGAAGCTTTCTTT	CAWSANRGAEAFF
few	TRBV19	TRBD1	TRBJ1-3	TGTGCCAGTAGTCGTCGGACAGGAGGCTCTGGAAACACCATATATTTT	CASSRRTGGSGNTIYF
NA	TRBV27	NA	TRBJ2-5	TGTGCCAGCAGTCCCAAGGTGGCGGATCCCCAAGAGACCCAGTACTTC	CASSPKVADPQETQYF
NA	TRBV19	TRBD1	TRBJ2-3	TGTGCCAGTAGGCCGGACAGGTCTAGCACAGATACGCAGTATTTT	CASRPDRSSTDTQYF
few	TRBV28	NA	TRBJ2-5	TGTGCCAGCAGTTTACTTATCCAAGAGACCCAGTACTTC	CASSLLIQETQYF
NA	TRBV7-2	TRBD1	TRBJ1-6	TGTGCCAGCAGCTTACAACAGGGGGAGATTTCACCCCTCCACTTT	CASSLQQGEISPLHF
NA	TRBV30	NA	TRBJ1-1	TGTGCCTGGAGTGCCTCGGGTTTTGACACTGAAGCTTTCTTT	CAWSASGFDTEAFF
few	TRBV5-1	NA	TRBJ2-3	TGCGCCAGCAGGCTAATACCTAGCACAGATACGCAGTATTTT	CASRLIPSTDTQYF
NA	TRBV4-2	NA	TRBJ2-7	TGTGCCAGCAGCCAAGACCCCGGGGGAGAGCAGTACTTC	CASSQDPGGEQYF
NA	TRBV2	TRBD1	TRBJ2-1	TGTGCCAGCAGTGTGCAGGGGGTATACAATGAGCAGTTCTTC	CASSVQGVYNEQFF
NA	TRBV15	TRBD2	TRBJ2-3	TGTGCCACCAGCTCGAGCGGGAGGGGAGATACGCAGTATTTT	CATSSSGRGDTQYF
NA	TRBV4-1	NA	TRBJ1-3	TGCGCCAGCAGCCAAGGATTACTCAGGGCTTTCTCTGGAAACACCATATATTTT	CASSQGLLRAFSGNTIYF
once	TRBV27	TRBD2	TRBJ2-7	TGTGCCAGCAGCACGGGACTAGCGGGACACTACGAGCAGTACTTC	CASSTGLAGHYEQYF
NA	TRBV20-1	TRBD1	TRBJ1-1	TGCAGAGGGACAGGTGGAACTGAAGCTTTCTTT	CRGTGGTEAFF
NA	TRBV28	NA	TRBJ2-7	TGTGCCAGCAGTTTGCAGGGCCGCTCTTACGAGCAGTACTTC	CASSLQGRSYEQYF
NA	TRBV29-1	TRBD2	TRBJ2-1	TGCAGCGTTCTACTAGCGCGCCGGAAGAGGAATGAGCAGTTCTTC	CSVLLARRKRNEQFF
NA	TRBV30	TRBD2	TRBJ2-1	TGTGCCTGGAGCACACAAACCAGCGGGAGGTCCTACAATGAGCAGTTCTTC	CAWSTQTSGRSYNEQFF
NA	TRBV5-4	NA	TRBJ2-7	TGTGCCAGCAGCCTATGGAGCGGTTTCAGCGTCGAGCAGTACTTC	CASSLWSGFSVEQYF
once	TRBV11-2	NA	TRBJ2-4	TGTGCCAGCAGCTTAGTTTGGGGGGGCCACAACATTCAGTACTTC	CASSLVWGGHNIQYF
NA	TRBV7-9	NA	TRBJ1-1	TGTGCCAGCAGTTCGGGGGTGAACGCTGAAGCTTTCTTT	CASSSGVNAEAFF
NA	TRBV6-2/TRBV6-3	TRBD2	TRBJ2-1	TGTGCCAGCAGTTATATAACTAGCGTCCTTCGCTTTACCTCCTACAATGAGCAGTTCTTC	CASSYITSVLRFTSYNEQFF
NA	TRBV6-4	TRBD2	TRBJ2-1	TGTGCCAGCAGTGATTTGTCTAGCGGGGAAGTCTCCTACAATGAGCAGTTCTTC	CASSDLSSGEVSYNEQFF
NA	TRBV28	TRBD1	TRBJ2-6	TGTGCCAGCAGTTTATATGGGACAGGGGCCTACTCTGGGGCCAACGTCCTGACTTTC	CASSLYGTGAYSGANVLTF
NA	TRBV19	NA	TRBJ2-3	TGTGCCAGTAGTCCTATACGGTCGCGGGAAGCCACAGATACGCAGTATTTT	CASSPIRSREATDTQYF
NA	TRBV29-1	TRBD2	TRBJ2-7	TGCAGCGTTGAAGGGACTAGCGGGGGCTACGAGCAGTACTTC	CSVEGTSGGYEQYF